One and the same sample provided the 2 T cell receptor beta chains below, sequenced in a study of T-cell reconstitution after alpha-beta-depleted transplantation in children. Unique molecular identifiers featured in how the TCRbeta library was prepared. TCRdb used MiXCR to reprocess the PCR reads, holding one entry per CDR3 protein. This table has under 300,000 distinct CDR3 sequences, 7.5% to 10% appearing once. The material was PBMCs from the stem cell graft donor, obtained from the stem cell graft. These receptors all stem from a human donor who donated a stem cell graft to a child with SCID.

This chain links TRBV20-1 with TRBJ1-2; 11 bases map to TRBD1. CDR1 and CDR2 (germline): DFQATT, SNEGSKA (reference sequence). Trimming cost V 0 bases and J 4 bases; bases outside gene matches: 4. The CDR3 has 15 residues. CDR3: CSARDGGTGGYGYTF. In DNA form, the CDR3 reads TGCAGTGCTAGAGATGGAGGGACAGGGGGCTATGGCTACACCTTC.

Ten or more counts support this clonotype. The rearrangement links TRBV7-9 to TRBJ1-5; possible D gene TRBD1, 5 bases. Trimming removed 5 bases at V and 9 bases at J, with 17 bases between. CDR3 size: 14 residues. Per germline, CDR1 SEHNR and CDR2 FQNEAQ (reference sequence). Here the CDR3 reads CASSPSGPGVPQHF. The CDR3 DNA reads as TGTGCCAGCAGCCCCTCGGGTCCGGGGGTGCCCCAGCATTTT.